The 24 T cell receptor beta chains given below trace back to one sample, sequenced in a study of identical twins. TCRdb recomputed calls from the 5' RACE reads with MiXCR, one row per CDR3 protein. This repertoire shows about 900,000 distinct CDR3 sequences, roughly an eighth found once; its top ten account for roughly 1.5%. These records were also assigned to another study, of yellow fever vaccine responses in identical twins.

Sequencing was performed on PBMCs. The source is a woman between 18 and 29 years old in good health.

V and J are TRBV6-5 and TRBJ2-7; 8 positions match TRBD1. CDR3 size: 12 residues. V dropped 6 bases and J dropped 6; count of bases not matched to a gene: 4. CDR1 and CDR2 (germline): MNHEY, SVGAGI. CDR3 sequence (DNA): TGTGCCAGCAGGAACACAGGGGGCGAGCAGTACGTC. Protein: CASRNTGGEQYV.

The V call is TRBV12-3 or TRBV12-4, the J call TRBJ1-2, with unresolved D. The V end lost 2 bases, the J end lost 2 bases, and 3 bases lay between the germline ends. The CDR3 consists of 12 residues. CDR3 in DNA: TGTGCCAGCAGTTTAAAGAACTATGGCTACACCTTC. It is translated as CASSLKNYGYTF.

This clonotype has more than one count but fewer than ten. This chain connects TRBV10-3 to TRBJ2-3, with 10 bases identical to TRBD1. The CDR3 totals 16 residues. Losses at the gene ends were 3 bases for V and 5 bases for J; bases not matched to a gene: 8. CDR1 and CDR2 (germline): ENHRY, SYGVKD. The CDR3 loop is CAISDPGQGMKDTQYF. The CDR3 nucleotides are TGTGCCATCAGTGATCCGGGACAGGGGATGAAAGATACGCAGTATTTT.

This clonotype showed up just a few times. The V call is TRBV4-1, the J call TRBJ2-2; D gene unclear. V was shortened by 1 base and J by 5 bases, with 14 bases between the two germline ends. Germline assignment: CDR1 MGHRA and CDR2 YSYEKL. The CDR3 is 16 residues long. DNA of the CDR3: TGCGCCAGCAGCCAAGGGTTAGGGTTTGGGACCGGGGAGCTGTTTTTT. Translating gives CASSQGLGFGTGELFF.

For this clonotype: A much larger clone differs by one base, so this may be a read error. This chain joins TRBV24-1 and TRBJ2-1; the D is unclear. This CDR3 is built from 13 residues. Germline CDR1 and CDR2: KGHDR and SFDVKD. The V end was cut by 3 bases, the J end by 9 bases, with 11 bases between. In nucleotides, the CDR3 is TGTGCCACCAGTGATGTTAAATGGGGTGAGCAGTTCTTC. It translates to CATSDVKWGEQFF.

This sequence joins TRBV28 and TRBJ2-7; 11 bases map to TRBD2. CDR3 length: 15 amino acids. CDR1 and CDR2 (germline): MDHEN, SYDVKM. V lost 2 bases to trimming and J lost 5 bases; unmatched junction nucleotides: 5. In DNA, the CDR3 is TGTGCCAGCAGTTTAGGGGTAGCGGGAGGGCACGAGCAGTACTTC. It is translated as CASSLGVAGGHEQYF.

V and J are TRBV20-1 and TRBJ2-7; the D gene is possibly TRBD1 (5 bases). This CDR3 has 14 amino acids. The V end was cut by 0 bases, the J end by 4 bases, with 13 bases between. CDR1 and CDR2 (germline): DFQATT, SNEGSKA (reference sequence). CDR3 coding DNA: TGCAGTGCTAGAGATTGGGGCAGTTCTTACGAGCAGTACTTC. This gives the protein CSARDWGSSYEQYF.

The genes are TRBV28 and TRBJ2-7; D might be TRBD1 (6 bases). The CDR3 has 15 amino acids. V lost 2 bases and J lost 5, with 16 bases in between. CDR1 and CDR2 from the germline V gene are MDHEN and SYDVKM. The CDR3 reads CASSLPGDKWNEQYV. The CDR3 region has the DNA TGTGCCAGCAGTTTACCAGGGGATAAGTGGAACGAGCAGTACGTC.

The CDR3 nucleotides are TGTGCCAGCAGTCGACTAGCGGAGTTTTACAATGAGCAGTTCTTC. Translation gives CASSRLAEFYNEQFF. This rearrangement joins TRBV27 to TRBJ2-1; 9 bases fit TRBD2. Trimming at V came to 5 bases and at J to 4 bases, leaving 6 bases not matched to a gene. There are 15 residues in the CDR3. CDR1 and CDR2 (germline): MNHEY, SMNVEV (reference sequence).

This clonotype was counted between two and nine times. The chain recombines TRBV5-6 with TRBJ1-5; 9 bases align to TRBD1. The CDR3 has 14 amino acids. CDR1 and CDR2 (germline): SGHDT, YYEEEE. Unmatched junction bases numbered 4, after V lost 2 bases and J lost 7 bases. The CDR3 loop reads CASSLQGARQPQHF. The CDR3 DNA sequence: TGTGCCAGCAGCTTACAGGGGGCTAGACAGCCCCAGCATTTT.

V is TRBV7-8 and J is TRBJ2-7, with 14 bases matching TRBD2. The junction had 8 bases not matched to a gene; V was cut back by 5 bases and J by 2 bases. The CDR3 extends over 17 amino acids. Germline CDR1 reads SGHVS; CDR2 reads FQNEAQ. CDR3 region: CASSRGTSGSTTYEQYF. The CDR3 DNA reads as TGTGCCAGCAGCCGCGGGACTAGCGGGAGTACAACCTACGAGCAGTACTTC.

Ten or more counts support this clonotype. V and J are TRBV25-1 and TRBJ1-5; TRBD1 agrees at 9 bases. Germline V gene sequence: CDR1 MGHDK, CDR2 SYGVNS. The CDR3 length is 14 residues. The V gene end was trimmed by 3 bases and the J gene end by 7 bases; junction bases not matched to a gene: 4. Here the CDR3 reads CASSDPGTGQPQHF. Written as DNA, the CDR3 is TGTGCCAGCAGTGATCCAGGGACAGGGCAGCCCCAGCATTTT. Looking up the rest from reference TRBV25-1 and TRBJ1-5 gives the full variable domain: EADIYQTPRYLVIGTGKKITLECSQTMGHDKMYWYQQDPGMELHLIHYSYGVNSTEKGDLSSESTVSRIRTEHFPLTLESARPSHTSQYLCASSDPGTGQPQHFGDGTRLSIL.

This clonotype was picked up many times. The chain uses TRBV12-3 or TRBV12-4 and TRBJ2-2, with TRBD1 as a possible D gene (6 bases). The CDR3 spans 13 residues. Between the trimmed V and J ends, which lost 6 bases and 4 bases, there was a span of 9 bases. DNA for the CDR3: TGTGCCAGCAGCCCCAGGGGCACCGGGGAGCTGTTTTTT. Protein: CASSPRGTGELFF.

The V and J genes are TRBV27 and TRBJ2-7, with unresolved D. The CDR3 has 15 residues. Germline CDR1 is MNHEY and CDR2 is SMNVEV (reference sequence). V lost 3 bases, J lost 1 base, and 13 bases lay in between. CDR3 coding DNA: TGTGCCAGCAGTTTGAAACCGACAAATTCCTACGAGCAGTACTTC. It specifies CASSLKPTNSYEQYF.

The chain combines TRBV2 with TRBJ1-2; D is unresolved. There are 15 residues in the CDR3. In germline, CDR1 is SNHLY, CDR2 FYNNEI. The V end was cut by 7 bases, the J end by 4 bases, with 19 bases between. The CDR3 region is CASTELQSGLYGYTF. CDR3 DNA sequence: TGTGCCAGCACCGAGTTACAGAGCGGCCTCTATGGCTACACCTTC.

In its sample, this clonotype was seen many times. One end of the junction is discordant with germline, which a read error may explain. The chain combines TRBV5-1 with TRBJ2-6; 7 bases match TRBD2. Germline V gene data show CDR1 as SGHRS and CDR2 as YFSETQ. The CDR3 is 15 amino acids. The CDR3 nucleotides read TGTGCCAGCAGTTTGGGGGGGGCTGGGGCCAACGTCCTGACTTTC. This codes for CASSLGGAGANVLTF.

The chain is built from TRBV5-1 and TRBJ1-4; D remains ambiguous. This CDR3 spans 17 amino acids. CDR1 and CDR2 from the germline V gene are SGHRS and YFSETQ. Deletions cut 1 base from V and 6 bases from J, with 19 bases between. The DNA of the CDR3 is TGCGCCAGCAGCTTGTCGAATGCACGGGGAGGAGATGAAAAACTGTTTTTT. As protein: CASSLSNARGGDEKLFF.

In DNA form, the CDR3 reads TGCAGTGCTGTGGGACCGAGCTACGAGCAGTACGTC. Translation gives CSAVGPSYEQYV. The chain carries TRBV20-1 and TRBJ2-7; D may be TRBD1 or TRBD2 (5 bases each). The CDR3 covers 12 residues. V dropped 5 bases and J dropped 3 bases, with 11 bases sitting between them. CDR1 is DFQATT and CDR2 is SNEGSKA in the germline V gene (reference sequence).

This clonotype has only a few counts. The J gene is TRBJ1-1, the V gene TRBV24-1; no clear D. Trimming took 7 bases from V and 4 from J, leaving 12 bases between them. CDR3 length equals 13 residues. In germline, CDR1 is KGHDR, CDR2 SFDVKD. The CDR3 is CATRDPGSTEAFF. The CDR3, as DNA: TGTGCCACCAGAGATCCGGGATCCACTGAAGCTTTCTTT.

V usage is TRBV19 and J usage is TRBJ2-2; TRBD1 might be the D (5 bases). V shed 2 bases and J shed 4 bases, with 8 bases lying between them. This CDR3 spans 14 amino acids. From germline, CDR1 is LNHDA and CDR2 SQIVND (reference sequence). This CDR3 is CASSIKGVTGELFF. In DNA, the CDR3 is TGTGCCAGTAGTATAAAAGGGGTCACCGGGGAGCTGTTTTTT. The whole variable domain, remainder taken from reference TRBV19 and TRBJ2-2, is DGGITQSPKYLFRKEGQNVTLSCEQNLNHDAMYWYRQDPGQGLRLIYYSQIVNDFQKGDIAEGYSVSREKKESFPLTVTSAQKNPTAFYLCASSIKGVTGELFFGEGSRLTVL.

The rearrangement joins TRBV28 to TRBJ2-2; 10 bases line up with TRBD2. V shed 2 bases and J 7 bases; nucleotides not matched to a gene: 16. Germline V CDR1 and CDR2: MDHEN, SYDVKM. This CDR3 is built from 19 residues. DNA of the CDR3: TGTGCCAGCAGTTTACTTAGCGGGAGGCCCCAAGGACTTATCGGGGAGCTGTTTTTT. It specifies CASSLLSGRPQGLIGELFF.

This clonotype was observed a handful of times. This chain joins TRBV7-9 and TRBJ2-7; the D is unclear. From germline, CDR1 is SEHNR and CDR2 FQNEAQ (reference sequence). The CDR3 is 13 residues long. Trimming took off 2 bases at V and 5 bases at J, with 10 bases between the two ends. The CDR3 nucleotides are TGTGCCAGCAGCTTATCCGGGCTTAACGAGCAGTACTTC. It is translated as CASSLSGLNEQYF. Full variable domain (missing parts from reference TRBV7-9 and TRBJ2-7): DTGVSQNPRHKITKRGQNVTFRCDPISEHNRLYWYRQTLGQGPEFLTYFQNEAQLEKSRLLSDRFSAERPKGSFSTLEIQRTEQGDSAMYLCASSLSGLNEQYFGPGTRLTVT.

This clonotype was found a few times. V is TRBV5-1 and J is TRBJ1-2; 8 bases line up with TRBD1. V shed 3 bases, J shed 3 bases, and the junction held 1 base outside the gene matches. From germline, CDR1 is SGHRS and CDR2 YFSETQ. CDR3 size: 13 residues. DNA for the CDR3: TGCGCCAGCAGCTCGGACAGGGACTATGGCTACACCTTC. Its translation is CASSSDRDYGYTF.

This clonotype was found a few times. The chain recombines TRBV10-3 with TRBJ1-4, with D possibly matching TRBD1 (6 bases). The CDR3 has 14 residues. Germline loops: CDR1 ENHRY, CDR2 SYGVKD. V was cut by 4 bases and J by 7 bases, with 13 bases left in between. The CDR3 loop is CAISGGASGEKLFF. In nucleotides, the CDR3 is TGTGCCATCAGTGGGGGGGCGTCTGGTGAAAAACTGTTTTTT.